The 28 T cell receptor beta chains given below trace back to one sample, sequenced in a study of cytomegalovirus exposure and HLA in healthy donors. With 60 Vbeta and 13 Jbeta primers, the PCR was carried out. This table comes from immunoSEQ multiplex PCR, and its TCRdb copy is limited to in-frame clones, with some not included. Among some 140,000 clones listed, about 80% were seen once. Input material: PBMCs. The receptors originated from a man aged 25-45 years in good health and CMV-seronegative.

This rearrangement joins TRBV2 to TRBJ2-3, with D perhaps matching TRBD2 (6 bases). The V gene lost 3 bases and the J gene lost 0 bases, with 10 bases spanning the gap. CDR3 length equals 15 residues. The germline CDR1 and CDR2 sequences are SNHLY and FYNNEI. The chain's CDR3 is CASSDSSGSTDTQYF. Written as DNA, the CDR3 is TGTGCCAGCAGTGATAGTAGCGGTAGCACAGATACGCAGTATTTT.

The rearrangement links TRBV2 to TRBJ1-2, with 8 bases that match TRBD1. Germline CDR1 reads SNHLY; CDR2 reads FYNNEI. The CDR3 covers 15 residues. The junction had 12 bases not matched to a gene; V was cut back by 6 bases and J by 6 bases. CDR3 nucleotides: TGTGCCAGCAGAGCCACAGGGGGAAAAGAGGATGGCTACACCTTC. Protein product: CASRATGGKEDGYTF.

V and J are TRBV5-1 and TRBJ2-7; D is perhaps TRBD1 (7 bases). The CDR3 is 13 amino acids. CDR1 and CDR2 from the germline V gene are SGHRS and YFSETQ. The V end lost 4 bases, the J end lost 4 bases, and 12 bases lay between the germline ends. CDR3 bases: TGCGCCAGCAGCCTACAGGGGAGGTACGAGCAGTACTTC. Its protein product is CASSLQGRYEQYF. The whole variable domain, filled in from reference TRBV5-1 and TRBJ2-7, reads KAGVTQTPRYLIKTRGQQVTLSCSPISGHRSVSWYQQTPGQGLQFLFEYFSETQRNKGNFPGRFSGRQFSNSRSEMNVSTLELGDSALYLCASSLQGRYEQYFGPGTRLTVT.

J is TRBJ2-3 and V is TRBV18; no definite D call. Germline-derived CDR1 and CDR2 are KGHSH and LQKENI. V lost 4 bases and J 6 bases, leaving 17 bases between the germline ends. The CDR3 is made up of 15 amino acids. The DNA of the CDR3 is TGTGCCAGCTCACGTCCTACATCCATGGAGGATACGCAGTATTTT. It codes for CASSRPTSMEDTQYF.

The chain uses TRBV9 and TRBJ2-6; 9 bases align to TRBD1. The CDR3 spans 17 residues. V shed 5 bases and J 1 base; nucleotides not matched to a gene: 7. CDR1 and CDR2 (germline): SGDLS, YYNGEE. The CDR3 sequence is CASRKTGGVSGANVLTF. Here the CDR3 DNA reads TGTGCCAGCAGGAAGACAGGGGGTGTTTCTGGGGCCAACGTCCTGACTTTC.

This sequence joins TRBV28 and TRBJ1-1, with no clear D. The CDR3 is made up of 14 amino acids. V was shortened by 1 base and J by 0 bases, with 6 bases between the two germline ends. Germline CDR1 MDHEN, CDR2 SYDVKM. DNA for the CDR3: TGTGCCAGCAGTTTATTTGCGGTGAACACTGAAGCTTTCTTT. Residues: CASSLFAVNTEAFF. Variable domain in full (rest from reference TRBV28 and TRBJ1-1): DVKVTQSSRYLVKRTGEKVFLECVQDMDHENMFWYRQDPGLGLRLIYFSYDVKMKEKGDIPEGYSVSREKKERFSLILESASTNQTSMYLCASSLFAVNTEAFFGQGTRLTVV.

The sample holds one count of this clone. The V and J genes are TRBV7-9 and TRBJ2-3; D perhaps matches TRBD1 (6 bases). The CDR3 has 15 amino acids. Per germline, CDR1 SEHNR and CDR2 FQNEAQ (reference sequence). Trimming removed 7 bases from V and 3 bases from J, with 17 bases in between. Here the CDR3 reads CASTNQGQNTDTQYF. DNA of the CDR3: TGTGCCAGCACCAACCAAGGACAGAATACAGATACGCAGTATTTT. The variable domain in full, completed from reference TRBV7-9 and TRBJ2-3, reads DTGVSQNPRHKITKRGQNVTFRCDPISEHNRLYWYRQTLGQGPEFLTYFQNEAQLEKSRLLSDRFSAERPKGSFSTLEIQRTEQGDSAMYLCASTNQGQNTDTQYFGPGTRLTVL.

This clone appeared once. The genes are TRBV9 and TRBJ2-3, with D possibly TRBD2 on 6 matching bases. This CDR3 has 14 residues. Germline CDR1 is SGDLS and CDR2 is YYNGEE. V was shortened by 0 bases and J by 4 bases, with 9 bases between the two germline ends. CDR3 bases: TGTGCCAGCAGCGTAGGGTCTAGCGCAGATACGCAGTATTTT. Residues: CASSVGSSADTQYF. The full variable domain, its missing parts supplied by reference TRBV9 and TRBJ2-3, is DSGVTQTPKHLITATGQRVTLRCSPRSGDLSVYWYQQSLDQGLQFLIQYYNGEERAKGNILERFSAQQFPDLHSELNLSSLELGDSALYFCASSVGSSADTQYFGPGTRLTVL.

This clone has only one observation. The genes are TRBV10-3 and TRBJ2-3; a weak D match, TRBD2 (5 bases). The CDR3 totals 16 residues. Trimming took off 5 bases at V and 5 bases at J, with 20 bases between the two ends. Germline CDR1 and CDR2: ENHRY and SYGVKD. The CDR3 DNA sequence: TGTGCCATCAGTACCCGGGGAAAATCGGGAAGAGATACGCAGTATTTT. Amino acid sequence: CAISTRGKSGRDTQYF.

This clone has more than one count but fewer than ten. CDR3 bases: TGTGCCAGCAGTGTTGGGGGGTTCACAGGCACTGAAGCTTTCTTT. Its protein is CASSVGGFTGTEAFF. The rearrangement uses TRBV6-1 and TRBJ1-1, with a tentative D call TRBD1 (5 bases). Looked up from germline, CDR1 is MNHNS and CDR2 is SASEGT. CDR3 length: 15 amino acids. Trimming stripped 4 bases from V and 4 bases from J, with 16 bases between.

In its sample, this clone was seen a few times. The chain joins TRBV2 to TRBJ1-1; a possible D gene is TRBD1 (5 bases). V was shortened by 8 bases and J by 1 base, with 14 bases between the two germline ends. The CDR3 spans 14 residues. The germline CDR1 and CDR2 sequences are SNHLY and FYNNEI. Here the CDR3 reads CASSINQGNTEAFF. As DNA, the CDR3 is TGTGCCAGCTCCATAAATCAGGGGAACACTGAAGCTTTCTTT.

CDR3 bases: TGTGCCAGCGAGGTGGCCTCTGGGGCCAACGTCCTGACTTTC. Translating it yields CASEVASGANVLTF. V and J are TRBV7-2 and TRBJ2-6; D remains ambiguous. V dropped 8 bases and J dropped 0 bases, with 8 bases sitting between them. Per the germline V gene, CDR1 is SGHTA and CDR2 is FQGNSA. CDR3 length: 14 amino acids.

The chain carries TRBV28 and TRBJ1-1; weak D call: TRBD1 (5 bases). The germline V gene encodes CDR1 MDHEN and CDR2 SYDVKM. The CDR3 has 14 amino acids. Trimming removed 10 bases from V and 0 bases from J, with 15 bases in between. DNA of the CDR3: TGTGCCACCACAGGTGGGGCCGTGAACACTGAAGCTTTCTTT. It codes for CATTGGAVNTEAFF.

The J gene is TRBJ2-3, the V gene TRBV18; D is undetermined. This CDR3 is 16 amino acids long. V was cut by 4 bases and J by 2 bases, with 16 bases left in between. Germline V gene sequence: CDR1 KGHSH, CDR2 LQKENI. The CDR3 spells CASSLTGGSYTDTQYF. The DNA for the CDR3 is TGTGCCAGCTCACTTACCGGCGGCAGTTACACAGATACGCAGTATTTT.

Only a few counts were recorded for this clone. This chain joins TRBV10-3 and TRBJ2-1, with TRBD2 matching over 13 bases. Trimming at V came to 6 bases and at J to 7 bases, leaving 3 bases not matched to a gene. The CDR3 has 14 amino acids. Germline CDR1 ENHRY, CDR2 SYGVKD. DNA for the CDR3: TGTGCCATCAGCGGACTAGCGGGAGTGAATGAGCAGTTCTTC. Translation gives CAISGLAGVNEQFF.

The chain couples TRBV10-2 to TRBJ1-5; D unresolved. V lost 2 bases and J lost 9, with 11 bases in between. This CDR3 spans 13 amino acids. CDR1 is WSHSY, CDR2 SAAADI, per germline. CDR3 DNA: TGCGCCAGCAGTGAGCAGATGGGCTCGCCCCAGCATTTT. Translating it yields CASSEQMGSPQHF.

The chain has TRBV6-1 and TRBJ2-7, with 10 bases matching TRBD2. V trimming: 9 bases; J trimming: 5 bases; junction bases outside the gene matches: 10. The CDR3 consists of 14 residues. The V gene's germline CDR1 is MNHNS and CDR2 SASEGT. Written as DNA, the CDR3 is TGTGCCAGTGGCGTCCTAGCGGGAGTCCACGAGCAGTACTTC. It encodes CASGVLAGVHEQYF.

The CDR3 loop reads CASSEGGQGQWGETQYF. The CDR3 DNA sequence: TGTGCCAGCAGTGAAGGGGGACAGGGCCAATGGGGGGAGACCCAGTACTTC. This chain links TRBV2 with TRBJ2-5, with 9 positions matching TRBD1. The CDR3 extends over 17 amino acids. Germline values: CDR1 SNHLY, CDR2 FYNNEI. Trimming removed 1 base from V and 5 bases from J; junction bases left unmatched: 11.

The CDR3, as DNA: TGTGCCAGCAGTTTGGCGGGTTGGTCACCCCTCCACTTT. This gives the protein CASSLAGWSPLHF. This chain joins TRBV27 and TRBJ1-6; D gene unclear. Per germline, CDR1 MNHEY and CDR2 SMNVEV (reference sequence). Trimming stripped 3 bases from V and 10 bases from J, with 10 bases between. This CDR3 is 13 amino acids long.

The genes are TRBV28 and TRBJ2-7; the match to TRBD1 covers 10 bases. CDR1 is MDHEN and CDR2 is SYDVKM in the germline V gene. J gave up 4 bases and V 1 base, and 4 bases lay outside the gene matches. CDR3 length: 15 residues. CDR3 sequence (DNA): TGTGCCAGCAGTTTATTGGGACAGGGGACTTACGAGCAGTACTTC. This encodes CASSLLGQGTYEQYF.

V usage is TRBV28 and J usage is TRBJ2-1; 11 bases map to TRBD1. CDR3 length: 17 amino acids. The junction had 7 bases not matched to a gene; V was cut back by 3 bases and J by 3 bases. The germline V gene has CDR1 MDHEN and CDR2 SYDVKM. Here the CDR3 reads CASSLAMGTGGYNEQFF. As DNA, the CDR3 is TGTGCCAGCAGTTTGGCAATGGGGACAGGGGGCTACAATGAGCAGTTCTTC.

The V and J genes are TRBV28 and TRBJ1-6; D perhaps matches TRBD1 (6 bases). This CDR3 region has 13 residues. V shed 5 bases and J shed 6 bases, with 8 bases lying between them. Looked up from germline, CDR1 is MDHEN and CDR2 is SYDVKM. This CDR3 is CASSTGFNSPLHF. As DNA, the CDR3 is TGTGCCAGCAGTACAGGGTTTAATTCACCCCTCCACTTT.

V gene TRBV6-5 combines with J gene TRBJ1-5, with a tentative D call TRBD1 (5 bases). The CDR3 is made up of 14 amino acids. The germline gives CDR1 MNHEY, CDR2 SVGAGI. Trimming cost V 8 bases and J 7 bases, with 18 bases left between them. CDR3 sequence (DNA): TGTGCCAGCTCCACGGAAGGGGCGAGGCAGCCCCAGCATTTT. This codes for CASSTEGARQPQHF.

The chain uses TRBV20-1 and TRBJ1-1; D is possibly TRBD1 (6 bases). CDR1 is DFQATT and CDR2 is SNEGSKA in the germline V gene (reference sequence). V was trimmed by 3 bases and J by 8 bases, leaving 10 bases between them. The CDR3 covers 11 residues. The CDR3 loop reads CSARIRGEAFF. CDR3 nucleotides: TGCAGTGCTAGGATCAGGGGAGAAGCTTTCTTT.

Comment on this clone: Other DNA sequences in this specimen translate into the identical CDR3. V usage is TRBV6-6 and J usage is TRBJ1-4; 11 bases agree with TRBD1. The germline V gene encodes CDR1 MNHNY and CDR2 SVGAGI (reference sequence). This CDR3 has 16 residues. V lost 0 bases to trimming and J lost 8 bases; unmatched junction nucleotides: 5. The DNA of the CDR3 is TGTGCCAGCAGTTACTCGACAGGACAGGGGGCCGAAAAACTGTTTTTT. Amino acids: CASSYSTGQGAEKLFF.

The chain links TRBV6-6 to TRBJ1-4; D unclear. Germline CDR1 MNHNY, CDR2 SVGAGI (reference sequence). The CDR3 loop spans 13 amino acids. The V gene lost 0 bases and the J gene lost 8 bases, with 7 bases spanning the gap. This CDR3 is CASSYSAGEKLFF. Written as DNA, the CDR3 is TGTGCCAGCAGTTACTCCGCGGGAGAAAAACTGTTTTTT.

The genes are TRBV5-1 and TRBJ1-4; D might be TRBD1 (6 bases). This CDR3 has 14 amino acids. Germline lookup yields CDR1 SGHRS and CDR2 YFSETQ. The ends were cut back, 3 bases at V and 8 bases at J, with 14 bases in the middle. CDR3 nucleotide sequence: TGCGCCAGCAGCTACGACAGGCCCTGGGAAAAACTGTTTTTT. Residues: CASSYDRPWEKLFF.

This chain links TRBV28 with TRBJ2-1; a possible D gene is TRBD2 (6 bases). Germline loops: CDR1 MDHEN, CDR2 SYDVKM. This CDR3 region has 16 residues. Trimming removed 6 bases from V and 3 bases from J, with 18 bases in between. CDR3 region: CASSPESSGFYNEQFF. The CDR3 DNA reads TGTGCCAGCAGCCCGGAGTCCAGCGGGTTCTACAATGAGCAGTTCTTC.